These 15 T cell receptor beta chains share one sample of origin, sequenced in a study of T-cell memory formation after mild COVID-19. TCRdb processed the 5' RACE reads anew with MiXCR; each CDR3 protein has one entry. The repertoire holds some 130,000 distinct CDR3 sequences, with 5% to 6.5% as singletons. The sample taken for sequencing was PBMCs or a T cell subset sorted from them (not recorded which). These receptor sequences come from an adult woman who had mild COVID-19 (a few samples of this study predate the infection). Cell type and time point are not known.

This clonotype appeared a few times. The chain recombines TRBV7-2 with TRBJ1-5; possible D gene TRBD1, 6 bases. Germline-derived CDR1 and CDR2 are SGHTA and FQGNSA. V was pared by 0 bases and J by 7 bases, with 10 bases between. The CDR3 runs to 14 residues. The CDR3 region has the DNA TGTGCCAGCAGCTTAGCGGGGGGCTTGCAGCCCCAGCATTTT. Translating it yields CASSLAGGLQPQHF.

This clonotype was observed a handful of times. The J gene is TRBJ2-2, the V gene TRBV12-3 or TRBV12-4; weak D call: TRBD1 (5 bases). V lost 5 bases and J lost 7, with 11 bases in between. The CDR3 has 13 residues. Written as DNA, the CDR3 is TGTGCCAGCAGTCCTAGGGGTATCGGGGAGCTGTTTTTT. Translation gives CASSPRGIGELFF.

The chain is built from TRBV5-4 and TRBJ2-3, with a weak D call TRBD2 (5 bases). This CDR3 spans 14 amino acids. Germline V gene lookup returns CDR1 SGHNT and CDR2 YYREEE (reference sequence). V gave up 3 bases and J gave up 2 bases, with 10 bases separating them. CDR3 bases: TGTGCCAGCAGCTCGCCCGGGGTCACAGATACGCAGTATTTT. This codes for CASSSPGVTDTQYF.

V gene TRBV12-3 or TRBV12-4 combines with J gene TRBJ2-7; D remains unclear. The CDR3 loop spans 13 amino acids. Trimming pared 6 bases from V and 0 bases from J, leaving 9 bases between. The CDR3 nucleotides read TGTGCCAGCAGCTCGACACCCTCCTACGAGCAGTACTTC. Translating gives CASSSTPSYEQYF.

The chain employs TRBV12-3 or TRBV12-4 and TRBJ2-5; D perhaps matches TRBD2 (7 bases). The CDR3 totals 14 residues. Trimming stripped 7 bases from V and 1 base from J, with 13 bases between. Here the CDR3 reads CASKGGAGQETQYF. The CDR3 DNA reads as TGTGCCAGCAAGGGGGGGGCCGGCCAAGAGACCCAGTACTTC.

V usage is TRBV5-8 and J usage is TRBJ2-7; 8 bases fit TRBD1. Germline-derived CDR1 and CDR2 are SGHTS and YDEGEE. The CDR3 totals 16 residues. J was trimmed by 5 bases and V by 4 bases; bases with no gene match: 14. The chain's CDR3 is CASSLQTFTGGDEQYF. The CDR3 DNA is TGTGCCAGCAGCCTCCAGACCTTCACAGGGGGTGACGAGCAGTACTTC.

The sample holds a few counts of this clonotype. This rearrangement joins TRBV9 to TRBJ2-1; a possible D gene is TRBD2 (6 bases). The CDR3 extends over 14 amino acids. Germline V gene lookup returns CDR1 SGDLS and CDR2 YYNGEE. V was cut by 0 bases and J by 9 bases, with 13 bases left in between. This CDR3 reads CASSVDGSSIEQFF. The CDR3 coding sequence is TGTGCCAGCAGCGTAGACGGGAGCAGCATTGAGCAGTTCTTC.

This chain uses TRBV18 with TRBJ1-2; D is unresolved. From germline, CDR1 is KGHSH and CDR2 LQKENI. The CDR3 covers 13 residues. Trimming stripped 2 bases from V and 1 base from J, with 5 bases between. DNA for the CDR3: TGTGCCAGCTCACCAGGCCTTAACTATGGCTACACCTTC. Its translation: CASSPGLNYGYTF.

This clonotype has at least ten counts. The V and J genes are TRBV20-1 and TRBJ2-1, with TRBD2 as a possible D gene (5 bases). The V end was cut by 5 bases, the J end by 8 bases, with 28 bases between. CDR1 DFQATT and CDR2 SNEGSKA come from the germline V gene (reference sequence). This CDR3 contains 17 residues. The CDR3 region is CSASRSWPPLHGDEQFF. The DNA of the CDR3 is TGCAGTGCTTCCCGTTCCTGGCCCCCTCTTCACGGGGATGAGCAGTTCTTC.

J is TRBJ1-2 and V is TRBV7-2, with no clear D. Trimming took off 6 bases at V and 7 bases at J, with 15 bases between the two ends. The CDR3 extends over 13 amino acids. Germline CDR1 is SGHTA and CDR2 is FQGNSA. CDR3 DNA: TGTGCCAGCAGTCCCACCCCGGGTCCTGGCTACACCTTC. It specifies CASSPTPGPGYTF.

In its sample, this clonotype was seen many times. The J gene is TRBJ2-7, the V gene TRBV7-2; 8 nucleotides align to TRBD2. Germline V lookup: CDR1 SGHTA, CDR2 FQGNSA. Germline trimming cut 2 bases from V and 1 base from J; bases unmatched to any gene: 4. This CDR3 has 15 residues. DNA of the CDR3: TGTGCCAGCAGCTTAAAGACTAGCGATTCCTACGAGCAGTACTTC. It translates to CASSLKTSDSYEQYF.

This clonotype appeared many times. The chain recombines TRBV11-2 with TRBJ2-2, with TRBD2 identical over 8 bases. Trimming cost V 5 bases and J 6 bases; bases outside gene matches: 5. Germline loops: CDR1 SGHAT, CDR2 FQNNGV. The CDR3 extends over 14 amino acids. The CDR3 loop reads CASSPGLAPGELFF. The CDR3 nucleotides read TGTGCCAGCAGCCCCGGACTAGCTCCCGGGGAGCTGTTTTTT.

V gene TRBV12-3 or TRBV12-4 combines with J gene TRBJ2-7; 7 bases match TRBD2. CDR3 length equals 15 residues. V trimming: 7 bases; J trimming: 0 bases; junction bases outside the gene matches: 9. In nucleotides, the CDR3 is TGTGCCAGCAAGCCCGCGGGCGGGAGCTCCTACGAGCAGTACTTC. It encodes CASKPAGGSSYEQYF.

This clonotype came up a few times. The CDR3 sequence: CSVQTGLSYEQYF. The CDR3 region has the DNA TGCAGCGTCCAGACAGGGCTATCCTACGAGCAGTACTTC. This chain links TRBV29-1 with TRBJ2-7; 7 bases map to TRBD1. Losses at the gene ends were 6 bases for V and 1 base for J; bases not matched to a gene: 6. The CDR3 runs to 13 residues. CDR1 and CDR2 (germline): SQVTM, ANQGSEA.

The chain combines TRBV7-9 with TRBJ1-2; D is possibly TRBD1 (5 bases). The CDR3 is 15 residues long. The germline V gene encodes CDR1 SEHNR and CDR2 FQNEAQ (reference sequence). V was cut by 5 bases and J by 7 bases, with 20 bases left in between. The CDR3 region has the DNA TGTGCCAGCAGCCCACCTTCGCTCAGGGTAACTGGCTACACCTTC. Translation: CASSPPSLRVTGYTF.